Listed below are T cell receptor beta chains from one sample, sequenced in a study of CD8 T cells in Susac syndrome. TCRdb redid the calling of the immunoSEQ multiplex PCR reads with MiXCR, one entry per CDR3 protein. The table lists roughly 52,000 distinct CDR3 sequences, 85% to 95% of them singletons, with 0.75% in the top ten. Sequenced material: CD8+ T cells from PBMCs. The receptors come from a human donor with Susac syndrome. CDR3s include the opening cysteine and the closing phenylalanine or tryptophan. The order of the fields is V gene, clone size, D gene, J gene, CDR3 protein, CDR3 DNA. The D gene is left open where the match is weak. Expanded clones get a size class; other rows say once, few or many, or leave the size out.

TRBV9	-	-	TRBJ2-5	CASSSLSGGETQYF	TGTGCCAGCAGTTCACTTTCGGGTGGGGAGACCCAGTACTTC
TRBV7-9	-	-	TRBJ1-2	CASSLVTDRTGYTF	TGTGCCAGCAGCTTAGTGACCGACAGGACTGGCTACACCTTC
TRBV5-6	-	-	TRBJ2-5	CASRVGLAMAETQYF	TGTGCCAGCAGGGTTGGCCTAGCGATGGCGGAGACCCAGTACTTC
TRBV2	-	-	TRBJ2-1	CASSEGGGAVNEQFF	TGTGCCAGCAGTGAGGGCGGGGGCGCGGTGAATGAGCAGTTCTTC
TRBV9	once	TRBD1	TRBJ2-1	CASTSTGGAYNEQFF	TGTGCCAGCACCTCAACAGGGGGCGCCTACAATGAGCAGTTCTTC
TRBV9	-	TRBD2	TRBJ2-1	CASSVAPPGGEQFF	TGTGCCAGCAGCGTAGCCCCCCCGGGGGGTGAGCAGTTCTTC
TRBV6-2/TRBV6-3	once	-	TRBJ1-1	CASSYGRAEAFF	TGTGCCAGCAGTTACGGACGCGCTGAAGCTTTCTTT
TRBV20-1	-	TRBD1	TRBJ1-1	CSAGTGESHTEAFF	TGCAGTGCGGGGACAGGGGAGAGTCACACTGAAGCTTTCTTT
TRBV7-9	-	-	TRBJ1-2	CASSQLPTLYGYTF	TGTGCCAGCAGCCAGCTGCCGACCCTCTATGGCTACACCTTC
TRBV12-3/TRBV12-4	-	-	TRBJ1-2	CASSLTGRNGYTF	TGTGCCAGCAGTTTGACGGGGCGGAATGGCTACACCTTC
TRBV7-9	-	TRBD2	TRBJ2-7	CASSSGTSNEQYF	TGTGCCAGCAGCTCCGGGACTAGCAACGAGCAGTACTTC
TRBV28	-	-	TRBJ1-1	CASSLRTAEAFF	TGTGCCAGCAGTCTACGGACTGCTGAAGCTTTCTTT
TRBV12-3/TRBV12-4	-	TRBD1	TRBJ2-7	CASSLATGGEQYF	TGTGCCAGCAGTTTAGCCACAGGGGGCGAGCAGTACTTC
TRBV27	-	-	TRBJ1-2	CASSSRLVRERYGYTF	TGTGCCAGCAGTTCCCGCTTGGTCAGGGAGAGATATGGCTACACCTTC
TRBV20-1	-	-	TRBJ2-3	CSARDVSGETSTDTQYF	TGCAGTGCTAGAGATGTCAGCGGTGAAACTAGCACAGATACGCAGTATTTT
TRBV15	-	-	TRBJ1-1	CATSRERGPEAFF	TGTGCCACCAGCAGAGAGAGGGGCCCTGAAGCTTTCTTT
TRBV9	-	-	TRBJ2-1	CASSVSGSPTSEQFF	TGTGCCAGCAGCGTGTCTGGCTCACCGACGTCTGAGCAGTTCTTC
TRBV20-1	-	-	TRBJ1-5	CSAITGYQPQHF	TGCAGTGCTATAACAGGGTATCAGCCCCAGCATTTT
TRBV6-1	-	-	TRBJ2-5	CASSEQGALLAGTQYF	TGTGCCAGCAGTGAGCAGGGGGCGCTCCTAGCGGGGACCCAGTACTTC
TRBV15	-	TRBD1	TRBJ1-1	CATSRGEYRGRNTEAFF	TGTGCCACCAGCAGAGGGGAGTACAGGGGGCGGAACACTGAAGCTTTCTTT
TRBV4-3	-	TRBD2	TRBJ2-6	CASSQDRRGAGANVLTF	TGCGCCAGCAGCCAAGATCGGCGGGGGGCTGGGGCCAACGTCCTGACTTTC
TRBV30	-	-	TRBJ2-1	CAWTRGPSYNEQFF	TGTGCCTGGACGCGGGGGCCCTCCTACAATGAGCAGTTCTTC
TRBV4-1	-	-	TRBJ1-2	CASSQDRGTAATSYGYTF	TGCGCCAGCAGCCAAGATAGGGGGACGGCGGCCACGAGCTATGGCTACACCTTC
TRBV12-5	-	-	TRBJ1-1	CASLRGGLAEAFF	TGTGCTAGCCTCCGAGGTGGCCTGGCTGAAGCTTTCTTT
TRBV7-9	-	TRBD1	TRBJ1-1	CASRPGGPGTEAFF	TGTGCCAGCAGACCAGGGGGCCCGGGCACTGAAGCTTTCTTT
TRBV7-6	-	-	TRBJ2-6	CASSFEDGYGVTF	TGTGCCAGCAGCTTTGAGGACGGTTACGGTGTGACTTTC
TRBV4-3	-	-	TRBJ1-5	CASSQDGGVGNQPQHF	TGCGCCAGCAGCCAAGACGGCGGGGTCGGGAATCAGCCCCAGCATTTT
TRBV20-1	-	-	TRBJ1-5	CSARKLEGNQPQHF	TGCAGTGCTAGAAAGTTGGAGGGCAATCAGCCCCAGCATTTT
TRBV2	-	TRBD1	TRBJ1-1	CASRRTGRTNTEAFF	TGTGCCAGCAGGAGGACAGGGCGGACGAACACTGAAGCTTTCTTT
TRBV30	-	TRBD1	TRBJ1-2	CAWSEGTGNYGYTF	TGTGCCTGGAGTGAGGGGACAGGAAACTATGGCTACACCTTC
TRBV25-1	-	-	TRBJ1-5	CASSPGAKGQPQHF	TGTGCCAGCAGCCCGGGGGCGAAGGGTCAGCCCCAGCATTTT
TRBV15	-	-	TRBJ1-6	CATSEEGGSSPLHF	TGTGCCACCAGCGAGGAGGGAGGGAGTTCACCCCTCCACTTT
TRBV27	-	TRBD2	TRBJ2-1	CASGLAGINEQFF	TGTGCCAGCGGGCTAGCGGGGATTAATGAGCAGTTCTTC
TRBV3-1	-	-	TRBJ2-1	CASSQGSSRFRYNEQFF	TGTGCCAGCAGCCAAGGGTCTAGTCGTTTCCGGTACAATGAGCAGTTCTTC
TRBV6-5	once	-	TRBJ1-1	CASSYGTEAFF	TGTGCCAGCAGTTATGGTACTGAAGCTTTCTTT